The T cell receptor beta chain under discussion was sequenced for a study of technical replicates of blood from four donors. Using immunoSEQ multiplex PCR, the repertoire was profiled, and TCRdb retains in-frame clones only, with some absent. The table includes about 94,000 clones, 96% detected once. The CDR3 is 12 residues long. Trimming removed 5 bases at V and 4 bases at J, with 5 bases between. CDR1 and CDR2 (germline): LNHDA, SQIVND (reference sequence). This receptor was taken from a human donor in good health. The V gene is TRBV19, the J gene TRBJ1-4; D remains unclear. The sample comprised T cells isolated from PBMCs. As DNA, the CDR3 is TGTGCCAGTAGTGTATATAATGAAAAACTGTTTTTT. Translated, it gives CASSVYNEKLFF.